The clone carrying this T cell receptor (beta chain) was counted once. The junction does not match germline at one end; this may be a read error. This record comes from a study of shared clonotypes between healthy human individuals. The germline V gene has CDR1 SSHAT and CDR2 FNYEAQ (reference sequence). CDR3 size: 16 residues. TCRdb's copy holds only in-frame clones and misses some; the assay was immunoSEQ multiplex PCR. This sample carries 2 million to 2.5 million clones, more than 90% of them seen once, and the ten largest clones take roughly 0.13%. The origin of this receptor is a man in his late teens or twenties in good health. Material: naive CD4+ T cells sorted from blood. Specified subset: CD45RA+ positively selected. The chain couples TRBV7-7 to TRBJ2-3; possibly TRBD2 for D (6 bases). The CDR3 spells CASSPLALVGGDTQYF. As DNA, the CDR3 is TGTGCTAGCAGCCCTCTTGCCCTAGTCGGGGGAGATACGCAGTATTTT.